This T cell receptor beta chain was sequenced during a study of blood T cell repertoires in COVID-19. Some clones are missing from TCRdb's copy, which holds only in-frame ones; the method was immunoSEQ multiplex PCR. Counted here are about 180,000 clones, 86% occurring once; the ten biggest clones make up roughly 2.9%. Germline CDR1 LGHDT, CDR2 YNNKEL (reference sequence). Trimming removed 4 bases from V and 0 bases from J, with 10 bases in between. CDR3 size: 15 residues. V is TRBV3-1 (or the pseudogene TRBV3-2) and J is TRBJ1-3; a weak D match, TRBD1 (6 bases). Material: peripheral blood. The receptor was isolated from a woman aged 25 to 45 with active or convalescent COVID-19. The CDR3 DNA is TGTGCCAGCAGCCCCAACAGGGTCTCTGGAAACACCATATATTTT. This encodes CASSPNRVSGNTIYF.